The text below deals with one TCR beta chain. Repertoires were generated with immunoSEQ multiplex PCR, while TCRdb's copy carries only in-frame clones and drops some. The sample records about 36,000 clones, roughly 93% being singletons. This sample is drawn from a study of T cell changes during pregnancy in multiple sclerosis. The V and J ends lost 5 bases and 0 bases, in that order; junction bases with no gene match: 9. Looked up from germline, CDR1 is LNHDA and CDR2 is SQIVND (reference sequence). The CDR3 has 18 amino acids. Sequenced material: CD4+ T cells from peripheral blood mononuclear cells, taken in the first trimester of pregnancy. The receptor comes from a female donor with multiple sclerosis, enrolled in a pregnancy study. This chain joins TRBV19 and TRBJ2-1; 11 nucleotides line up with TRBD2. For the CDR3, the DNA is TGTGCCAGTAGTTTCTTAGCGGGAGGGCCGAGCTCCTACAATGAGCAGTTCTTC. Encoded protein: CASSFLAGGPSSYNEQFF.